This T cell receptor (beta chain) was identified during a study of cytomegalovirus exposure and HLA in healthy donors. The PCR was carried out with 60 Vbeta primers and 13 Jbeta primers. TCRdb's copy holds only in-frame clones and misses some; the assay was immunoSEQ multiplex PCR. The data show about 210,000 clones, around 76% seen once. Of note for this clone: Antigen specificity is unknown.

This CDR3 spans 15 amino acids. Per germline, CDR1 SGHRS and CDR2 YFSETQ. The V end lost 4 bases, the J end lost 0 bases, and 14 bases lay between the germline ends. Notes on the study in general: 164 TCR beta chains were listed as cytomegalovirus-associated.

The sample comprised PBMCs. The TCR sequence derives from a middle-aged man in good health and CMV-seropositive. The chain combines TRBV5-1 with TRBJ2-7; possibly TRBD2 for D (6 bases). CDR3 coding DNA: TGCGCCAGCAGCCCCAAAGCGGGTTTCTCCTACGAGCAGTACTTC. Its protein product is CASSPKAGFSYEQYF.